Listed below are T cell receptor beta chains from one sample, sequenced in a study of cytomegalovirus exposure and HLA in healthy donors. This table comes from immunoSEQ multiplex PCR, and its TCRdb copy is limited to in-frame clones, with some not included. This repertoire shows roughly 100,000 clones, 78% found once; its top ten account for 1.3%. The sequenced sample consisted of PBMCs. Receptors originate from a man aged 25-40 years in good health and CMV-seronegative. Both conserved end residues are part of each CDR3. Fields, in order: J gene, clone size, D gene, V gene, CDR3 protein, CDR3 DNA. D genes are given only for firm matches. Size is omitted from some rows. Given values are once, few, many or a class for expanded clones.

J gene: TRBJ1-1; clone size: few; D gene: -; V gene: TRBV7-9; CDR3 protein: CSSSSGTTEAFF; CDR3 DNA: TGTTCCAGCAGCTCCGGTACCACTGAAGCTTTCTTT
J gene: TRBJ2-7; clone size: -; D gene: TRBD2; V gene: TRBV28; CDR3 protein: CASSFPAGGSGEQYF; CDR3 DNA: TGTGCCAGCAGTTTTCCAGCGGGAGGCTCCGGCGAGCAGTACTTC
J gene: TRBJ2-1; clone size: -; D gene: -; V gene: TRBV10-3; CDR3 protein: CAISEWGDIKNNEQFF; CDR3 DNA: TGTGCCATCAGTGAGTGGGGAGATATCAAAAACAATGAGCAGTTCTTC
J gene: TRBJ2-7; clone size: -; D gene: -; V gene: TRBV10-2; CDR3 protein: CATTEWAGQSYEQYF; CDR3 DNA: TGCGCCACCACGGAGTGGGCAGGGCAATCCTACGAGCAGTACTTC
J gene: TRBJ1-4; clone size: once; D gene: TRBD1; V gene: TRBV5-1; CDR3 protein: CASSTTGGTNEKLFF; CDR3 DNA: TGCGCCAGCAGCACTACAGGGGGCACTAATGAAAAACTGTTTTTT
J gene: TRBJ1-5; clone size: -; D gene: -; V gene: TRBV19; CDR3 protein: CASTSFQSNQPQHF; CDR3 DNA: TGTGCCAGTACCTCTTTCCAGAGCAATCAGCCCCAGCATTTT
J gene: TRBJ2-7; clone size: -; D gene: TRBD1; V gene: TRBV4-3; CDR3 protein: CASSQEGTGGYEQYF; CDR3 DNA: TGCGCCAGCAGCCAAGAAGGGACAGGGGGCTACGAGCAGTACTTC
J gene: TRBJ1-5; clone size: -; D gene: TRBD1; V gene: TRBV4-3; CDR3 protein: CASSQDQGTGDNQPQHF; CDR3 DNA: TGCGCCAGCAGCCAAGACCAAGGGACAGGAGATAATCAGCCCCAGCATTTT
J gene: TRBJ2-7; clone size: few; D gene: TRBD1; V gene: TRBV6-5; CDR3 protein: CASSYRQGYEQYF; CDR3 DNA: TGTGCCAGCAGTTACAGACAGGGATACGAGCAGTACTTC
J gene: TRBJ2-7; clone size: -; D gene: TRBD1; V gene: TRBV9; CDR3 protein: CASSVTGEYEQYF; CDR3 DNA: TGTGCCAGCAGCGTAACAGGGGAGTACGAGCAGTACTTC
J gene: TRBJ1-2; clone size: -; D gene: -; V gene: TRBV29-1; CDR3 protein: CSVDRIIRSGDYGYTF; CDR3 DNA: TGCAGCGTTGACAGGATTATTCGGTCGGGGGACTATGGCTACACCTTC
J gene: TRBJ1-5; clone size: few; D gene: -; V gene: TRBV7-8; CDR3 protein: CASSLGQVGSQPQHF; CDR3 DNA: TGTGCCAGCAGCTTAGGACAGGTTGGTTCTCAGCCCCAGCATTTT
J gene: TRBJ2-7; clone size: -; D gene: TRBD1; V gene: TRBV11-3; CDR3 protein: CASSSRDRGSGEQYF; CDR3 DNA: TGTGCCAGCAGCTCCAGGGACAGGGGCTCTGGGGAGCAGTACTTC
J gene: TRBJ2-3; clone size: -; D gene: -; V gene: TRBV9; CDR3 protein: CASSVGPSTQYF; CDR3 DNA: TGTGCCAGCAGCGTAGGGCCATCTACGCAGTATTTT
J gene: TRBJ2-2; clone size: -; D gene: TRBD2; V gene: TRBV14; CDR3 protein: CASSPLSLAGVLTGELFF; CDR3 DNA: TGTGCCAGCAGCCCCTTAAGCCTAGCGGGGGTTTTAACCGGGGAGCTGTTTTTT
J gene: TRBJ1-4; clone size: -; D gene: -; V gene: TRBV28; CDR3 protein: CASRPGGTNEKLFF; CDR3 DNA: TGTGCCAGCAGACCGGGGGGGACTAATGAAAAACTGTTTTTT
J gene: TRBJ1-1; clone size: few; D gene: -; V gene: TRBV6-1; CDR3 protein: CASPLDGGTEAFF; CDR3 DNA: TGTGCCAGTCCCTTGGACGGGGGGACTGAAGCTTTCTTT
J gene: TRBJ1-5; clone size: few; D gene: -; V gene: TRBV19; CDR3 protein: CASMGDSSNQPQHF; CDR3 DNA: TGTGCCAGTATGGGTGACAGCTCCAATCAGCCCCAGCATTTT
J gene: TRBJ2-5; clone size: -; D gene: TRBD2; V gene: TRBV5-4; CDR3 protein: CASSLQLSGGRETQYF; CDR3 DNA: TGTGCCAGCAGCTTGCAACTAAGCGGGGGCAGAGAGACCCAGTACTTC
J gene: TRBJ1-5; clone size: -; D gene: -; V gene: TRBV7-6; CDR3 protein: CASSLDSGTNQPQHF; CDR3 DNA: TGTGCCAGCAGCTTAGATTCAGGGACTAATCAGCCCCAGCATTTT
J gene: TRBJ1-3; clone size: -; D gene: -; V gene: TRBV10-1; CDR3 protein: CASRSNSGNTIYF; CDR3 DNA: TGCGCCAGCAGGAGTAACTCTGGAAACACCATATATTTT
J gene: TRBJ1-1; clone size: -; D gene: TRBD1; V gene: TRBV5-1; CDR3 protein: CASRPRQGDLRTEAFF; CDR3 DNA: TGCGCCAGCAGACCCCGACAGGGGGACCTGAGGACTGAAGCTTTCTTT
J gene: TRBJ2-1; clone size: -; D gene: TRBD2; V gene: TRBV19; CDR3 protein: CASSPYSGGWYEQFF; CDR3 DNA: TGTGCCAGTAGTCCCTACAGCGGGGGGTGGTATGAGCAGTTCTTC
J gene: TRBJ2-3; clone size: once; D gene: -; V gene: TRBV23-1; CDR3 protein: CASSRRHPGCTDTQYF; CDR3 DNA: TGCGCCAGCAGTCGGCGACACCCCGGTTGTACAGATACGCAGTATTTT
J gene: TRBJ1-5; clone size: -; D gene: TRBD1; V gene: TRBV9; CDR3 protein: CASSPGTGASNQPQHF; CDR3 DNA: TGTGCCAGCAGCCCGGGGACAGGGGCTAGCAATCAGCCCCAGCATTTT
J gene: TRBJ2-3; clone size: few; D gene: -; V gene: TRBV13; CDR3 protein: CASSLTGLQYF; CDR3 DNA: TGTGCCAGCAGCTTAACTGGTTTGCAGTATTTT
J gene: TRBJ2-7; clone size: -; D gene: TRBD1; V gene: TRBV19; CDR3 protein: CASSIERQGPYEQYF; CDR3 DNA: TGTGCCAGTAGTATAGAAAGACAGGGGCCCTACGAGCAGTACTTC
J gene: TRBJ2-1; clone size: -; D gene: TRBD2; V gene: TRBV30; CDR3 protein: CAWNRLAGGHEQFF; CDR3 DNA: TGTGCCTGGAACAGGCTAGCGGGAGGGCATGAGCAGTTCTTC
J gene: TRBJ2-6; clone size: -; D gene: -; V gene: TRBV4-1; CDR3 protein: CASSQPRRGRNSGANVLTF; CDR3 DNA: TGCGCCAGCAGCCAGCCCCGGAGGGGACGGAACTCTGGGGCCAACGTCCTGACTTTC
J gene: TRBJ2-7; clone size: -; D gene: -; V gene: TRBV6-5; CDR3 protein: CASSLGQYYEQYF; CDR3 DNA: TGTGCCAGCAGTCTAGGACAGTACTACGAGCAGTACTTC
J gene: TRBJ2-4; clone size: -; D gene: -; V gene: TRBV19; CDR3 protein: CASSTHGQRSLGYF; CDR3 DNA: TGTGCCAGTAGTACCCACGGACAGCGATCTTTAGGGTACTTC
J gene: TRBJ2-7; clone size: -; D gene: TRBD2; V gene: TRBV13; CDR3 protein: CASSNPGLAGGSEQYF; CDR3 DNA: TGTGCCAGCAGCAATCCGGGACTAGCGGGAGGAAGCGAGCAGTACTTC
J gene: TRBJ2-7; clone size: -; D gene: TRBD1; V gene: TRBV2; CDR3 protein: CASSWDRATYEQYF; CDR3 DNA: TGTGCCAGCAGTTGGGACAGGGCAACCTACGAGCAGTACTTC
J gene: TRBJ1-4; clone size: -; D gene: -; V gene: TRBV25-1; CDR3 protein: CASSALGESNEKLFF; CDR3 DNA: TGTGCCAGCAGTGCCCTAGGAGAAAGTAATGAAAAACTGTTTTTT
J gene: TRBJ1-4; clone size: -; D gene: -; V gene: TRBV19; CDR3 protein: CASNLGLNEKLFF; CDR3 DNA: TGTGCCAGTAATTTAGGACTTAATGAAAAACTGTTTTTT
J gene: TRBJ1-1; clone size: few; D gene: -; V gene: TRBV10-3; CDR3 protein: CATGGGRSNTEAFF; CDR3 DNA: TGTGCCACCGGGGGGGGTCGGAGCAACACTGAAGCTTTCTTT
J gene: TRBJ1-1; clone size: -; D gene: -; V gene: TRBV28; CDR3 protein: CASSLGRETEAFF; CDR3 DNA: TGTGCCAGCAGTTTAGGGCGGGAGACTGAAGCTTTCTTT
J gene: TRBJ2-2; clone size: -; D gene: TRBD1; V gene: TRBV5-1; CDR3 protein: CASSLVGTGVTGELFF; CDR3 DNA: TGCGCCAGCAGCTTGGTTGGGACAGGGGTCACCGGGGAGCTGTTTTTT
J gene: TRBJ1-6; clone size: few; D gene: -; V gene: TRBV10-3; CDR3 protein: CAITSGNSPLHF; CDR3 DNA: TGTGCCATCACTTCGGGGAATTCACCCCTCCACTTT